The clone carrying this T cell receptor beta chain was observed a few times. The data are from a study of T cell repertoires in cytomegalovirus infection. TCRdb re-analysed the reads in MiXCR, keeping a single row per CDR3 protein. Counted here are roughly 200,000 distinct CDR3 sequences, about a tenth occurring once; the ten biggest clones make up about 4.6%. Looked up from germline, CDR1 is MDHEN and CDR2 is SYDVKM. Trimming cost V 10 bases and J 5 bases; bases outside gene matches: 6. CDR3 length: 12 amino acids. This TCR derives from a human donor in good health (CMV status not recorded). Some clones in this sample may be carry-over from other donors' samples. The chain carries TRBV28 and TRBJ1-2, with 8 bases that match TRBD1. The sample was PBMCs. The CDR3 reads CATGRQGYGYTF. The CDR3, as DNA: TGTGCCACCGGGCGACAGGGGTATGGCTACACCTTC.